The 22 T cell receptor beta chains given below trace back to one sample, sequenced in a study of response to subunit inactivated influenza vaccine. TCRdb recomputed calls from the RT-PCR reads with MiXCR, one row per CDR3 protein. The sample has about 240,000 distinct CDR3 sequences; 12% are singletons. Specimen: non-naive T cells sorted from PBMCs, collected 14 days before vaccination. These receptors were taken from a man in his fifties who received an inactivated influenza vaccine.

As for this clonotype: This may stem from a read error, because a much larger clone lies one nucleotide away. The chain employs TRBV5-1 and TRBJ2-2; D gene ambiguous. This CDR3 comprises 14 residues. Looked up from germline, CDR1 is SGHRS and CDR2 is YFSETQ. The V and J ends lost 2 bases and 1 base respectively, with 6 bases between them. Here the CDR3 DNA reads TGCGCCAGCAGCTTCGTGGTGAACACCGGGGAGCTGTTTTTT. Amino acid sequence: CASSFVVNTGELFF.

At least ten counts were recorded for this clonotype. The V gene is TRBV7-2, the J gene TRBJ2-2; D is uncertain. Per the germline V gene, CDR1 is SGHTA and CDR2 is FQGNSA. The CDR3 length is 14 residues. The germline V and J ends were trimmed by 0 bases and 1 base, with 3 bases remaining between them. The CDR3 bases are TGTGCCAGCAGCTTAGCGAAGAACACCGGGGAGCTGTTTTTT. This codes for CASSLAKNTGELFF.

The sample holds many counts of this clonotype. The rearrangement links TRBV5-1 to TRBJ1-1; 7 bases fit TRBD1. The CDR3 sequence is 14 residues long. Trimming removed 3 bases from V and 1 base from J; junction bases left unmatched: 3. The germline V gene encodes CDR1 SGHRS and CDR2 YFSETQ. The CDR3 DNA is TGCGCCAGCAGCTCGGGACAGCCGAACACTGAAGCTTTCTTT. Protein sequence: CASSSGQPNTEAFF.

Ten or more counts support this clonotype. The rearrangement joins TRBV6-1 to TRBJ2-7; the match to TRBD2 covers 13 bases. CDR1 MNHNS and CDR2 SASEGT come from the germline V gene. The CDR3 contains 16 residues. The V segment lost 4 bases and the J segment 0 bases; nucleotides outside the gene matches: 3. CDR3 coding DNA: TGTGCCAGCAGTGGGACTAGCGGGGGCTACTCCTACGAGCAGTACTTC. It yields the protein CASSGTSGGYSYEQYF.

This clonotype was seen a few times. The chain employs TRBV27 and TRBJ2-1; D call uncertain. Germline V CDR1 and CDR2: MNHEY, SMNVEV (reference sequence). This CDR3 contains 15 residues. V was trimmed by 4 bases and J by 8 bases, leaving 18 bases between them. The CDR3 DNA sequence: TGTGCCAGCAGTTATAGCCCCAAGCGTAGTTATGAGCAGTTCTTC. It yields the protein CASSYSPKRSYEQFF.

This clonotype occurred many times. The chain employs TRBV5-1 and TRBJ2-3, with 9 bases fitting TRBD2. CDR3 length equals 15 residues. After removal of 4 bases from V and 3 bases from J, the junction contained 6 bases not matched to a gene. The germline gives CDR1 SGHRS, CDR2 YFSETQ. The CDR3 sequence is CASSLSGGWTDTQYF. The DNA of the CDR3 is TGCGCCAGCAGCCTTAGCGGGGGATGGACAGATACGCAGTATTTT.

This sequence joins TRBV5-8 and TRBJ1-6, with D tentatively TRBD1 (5 bases). This CDR3 spans 16 amino acids. The V gene lost 2 bases and the J gene lost 0 bases, with 9 bases spanning the gap. The germline gives CDR1 SGHTS, CDR2 YDEGEE. For the CDR3, the DNA is TGTGCCAGCAGCTTTGGGGGTCCCTCCTATAATTCACCCCTCCACTTT. Translation gives CASSFGGPSYNSPLHF.

At least ten counts were recorded for this clonotype. The chain links TRBV14 to TRBJ2-1; D is possibly TRBD2 (6 bases). CDR1 SGHDN and CDR2 FVKESK come from the germline V gene. Deletions cut 2 bases from V and 1 base from J, with 12 bases between. This CDR3 contains 16 residues. This CDR3 is CASSQLDSGSYNEQFF. DNA for the CDR3: TGTGCCAGCAGCCAACTAGATAGCGGATCCTACAATGAGCAGTTCTTC.

This clonotype was detected ten times or more. The genes are TRBV25-1 and TRBJ2-5, with 12 bases identical to TRBD2. V shed 0 bases and J 3 bases; nucleotides not matched to a gene: 5. CDR3 size: 17 residues. Germline values: CDR1 MGHDK, CDR2 SYGVNS. The CDR3 sequence: CASSEYGLAGTKETQYF. The CDR3 bases are TGTGCCAGCAGTGAATACGGACTAGCGGGAACTAAAGAGACCCAGTACTTC.

V and J are TRBV4-3 and TRBJ2-2, with D possibly being TRBD2 (6 bases). The CDR3 is 19 amino acids. Germline assignment: CDR1 LGHNA and CDR2 YSLEER. The V gene lost 0 bases and the J gene lost 4 bases, with 21 bases spanning the gap. The CDR3 bases are TGCGCCAGCAGCCAAGACCCCCCAGGGAGAGGAGGGAGCACCGGGGAGCTGTTTTTT. Its protein is CASSQDPPGRGGSTGELFF.

This clonotype was counted at least ten times. The chain combines TRBV20-1 with TRBJ2-1; TRBD2 is a possible D gene (5 bases). Germline CDR1 reads DFQATT; CDR2 reads SNEGSKA (reference sequence). This CDR3 region has 14 residues. V was clipped by 5 bases and J by 7 bases, with 18 bases between them. This CDR3 is CSAPPSTSGNEQFF. In DNA form, the CDR3 reads TGCAGTGCTCCCCCCTCAACCTCGGGAAATGAGCAGTTCTTC.

This chain joins TRBV10-3 and TRBJ2-6; D gene unclear. V dropped 2 bases and J dropped 5 bases, with 4 bases sitting between them. Per germline, CDR1 ENHRY and CDR2 SYGVKD. This CDR3 is built from 13 residues. In nucleotides, the CDR3 is TGTGCCATCAGTGAGGTCCGGGCCAACGTCCTGACTTTC. Protein product: CAISEVRANVLTF.

This clonotype has just a few counts. CDR3 loop: CASSLAVGLGEKLFF. In nucleotides, the CDR3 is TGCGCCAGCAGCTTGGCCGTGGGATTAGGGGAAAAACTGTTTTTT. This chain uses TRBV5-1 with TRBJ1-4; no reliable D call. The CDR3 has 15 amino acids. Trimming removed 0 bases from V and 8 bases from J, with 14 bases in between. Germline V gene lookup returns CDR1 SGHRS and CDR2 YFSETQ.

CDR3 coding DNA: TGCAGTGCTAGATGGGTGTCAGGGGGGTTCGAGCAGTACTTC. Translated: CSARWVSGGFEQYF. This chain links TRBV20-1 with TRBJ2-7; a possible D gene is TRBD1 (7 bases). CDR3 length: 14 amino acids. Trimming took off 2 bases at V and 6 bases at J, with 17 bases between the two ends. The germline gives CDR1 DFQATT, CDR2 SNEGSKA (reference sequence).

This clonotype was seen more than once but under ten times. V is TRBV20-1 and J is TRBJ1-5; D not certain. Per germline, CDR1 DFQATT and CDR2 SNEGSKA (reference sequence). The CDR3 loop spans 13 amino acids. Trimming pared 0 bases from V and 0 bases from J, leaving 3 bases between. This CDR3 is CSARENSNQPQHF. Written as DNA, the CDR3 is TGCAGTGCTAGAGAAAATAGCAATCAGCCCCAGCATTTT.

This clonotype was counted only a few times. This chain joins TRBV20-1 and TRBJ2-2; D not certain. V lost 4 bases to trimming and J lost 5 bases, with 14 bases between them. The CDR3 is made up of 14 amino acids. Germline-derived CDR1 and CDR2 are DFQATT and SNEGSKA (reference sequence). In nucleotides, the CDR3 is TGCAGTGCTACGCAACGAGGATTTACCGGGGAGCTGTTTTTT. This encodes CSATQRGFTGELFF.

V gene TRBV4-3 combines with J gene TRBJ2-1; D not resolved. The V and J ends lost 0 bases and 2 bases respectively, with 8 bases between them. CDR1 and CDR2 (germline): LGHNA, YSLEER. The CDR3 covers 15 residues. The CDR3 spells CASSQEHTPYNEQFF. CDR3 sequence (DNA): TGCGCCAGCAGCCAAGAGCACACACCCTACAATGAGCAGTTCTTC.

This clonotype came up many times. The genes are TRBV5-5 and TRBJ2-7; 9 nucleotides line up with TRBD1. The length of the CDR3 is 14 residues. Germline CDR1 is SGHKS and CDR2 is YYEKEE (reference sequence). The ends lost 1 base at V and 5 bases at J; junction bases unmatched: 4. DNA for the CDR3: TGTGCCAGCAGCTTGTGGGGGACAGGGAACGAGCAGTACTTC. Translated, it gives CASSLWGTGNEQYF.

The chain links TRBV6-5 to TRBJ1-1, with 7 bases fitting TRBD1. This CDR3 is 15 amino acids long. The germline gives CDR1 MNHEY, CDR2 SVGAGI. The trim removed 3 bases at V and 5 bases at J, leaving 9 bases unmatched. As DNA, the CDR3 is TGTGCCAGCAGTTATCTTCAGGGGGGCCGGACTGAAGCTTTCTTT. Protein sequence: CASSYLQGGRTEAFF.

This clonotype was observed a handful of times. The chain links TRBV3-1 to TRBJ2-3, with D possibly matching TRBD2 (7 bases). V was clipped by 0 bases and J by 6 bases, with 13 bases between them. The V gene's germline CDR1 is LGHDT and CDR2 YNNKEL (reference sequence). This CDR3 is built from 15 residues. CDR3 in DNA: TGTGCCAGCAGCCAAGATCGGGGGGCACCGGATACGCAGTATTTT. This encodes CASSQDRGAPDTQYF.

This clonotype was seen ten or more times. V gene TRBV5-1 combines with J gene TRBJ1-3; no reliable D call. V shed 0 bases and J shed 3 bases, with 4 bases lying between them. CDR1 and CDR2 (germline): SGHRS, YFSETQ. CDR3 length equals 13 residues. DNA of the CDR3: TGCGCCAGCAGCTTGGCGGTTGGAAACACCATATATTTT. Amino acids: CASSLAVGNTIYF.

The gene calls are TRBV20-1 and TRBJ2-5; no definite D call. The V and J ends lost 0 bases and 1 base respectively, with 15 bases between them. This CDR3 has 16 residues. Germline V gene data show CDR1 as DFQATT and CDR2 as SNEGSKA (reference sequence). The CDR3 is CSAREPRQRSQETQYF. The CDR3 nucleotides read TGCAGTGCTAGAGAACCCCGCCAGCGCTCCCAAGAGACCCAGTACTTC.